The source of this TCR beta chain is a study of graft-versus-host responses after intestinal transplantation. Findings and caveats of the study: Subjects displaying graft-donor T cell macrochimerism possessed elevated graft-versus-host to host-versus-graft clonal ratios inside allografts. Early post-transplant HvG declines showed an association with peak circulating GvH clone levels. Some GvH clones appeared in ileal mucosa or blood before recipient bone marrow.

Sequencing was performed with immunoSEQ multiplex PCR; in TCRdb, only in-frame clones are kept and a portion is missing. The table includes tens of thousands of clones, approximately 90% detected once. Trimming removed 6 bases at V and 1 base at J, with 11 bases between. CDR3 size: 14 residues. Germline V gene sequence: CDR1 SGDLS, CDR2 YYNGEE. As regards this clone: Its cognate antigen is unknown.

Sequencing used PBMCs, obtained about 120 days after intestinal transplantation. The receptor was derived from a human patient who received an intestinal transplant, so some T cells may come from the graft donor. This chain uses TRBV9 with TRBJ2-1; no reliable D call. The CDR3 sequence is CASIEALSYNEQFF. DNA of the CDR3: TGTGCCAGCATTGAAGCCCTATCCTACAATGAGCAGTTCTTC.